Below, one TCR beta chain is given with its context. These data originate in a study of beta chain features in type 1 diabetes. Germline V CDR1 and CDR2: SGDLS, YYNGEE. This CDR3 is 15 amino acids long. Trimming removed 3 bases at V and 0 bases at J, with 11 bases between. As every portion of the isolated RNA was reverse transcribed, the sequencing read expressed TCRB transcripts. Libraries were prepared by immunoSEQ multiplex PCR; TCRdb keeps only in-frame clonotypes and omits some of them. The sample lists about 290,000 clones, around 7.3% occurring once. Source material: central memory CD4+ T cells from blood. The receptor was derived from a woman younger than 35 in good health. This sequence joins TRBV9 and TRBJ2-3, with D tentatively TRBD2 (6 bases). The CDR3 spells CASSGEGLSTDTQYF. CDR3 bases: TGTGCCAGCAGCGGAGAGGGACTTAGCACAGATACGCAGTATTTT.